One and the same sample provided the 22 T cell receptor beta chains below, sequenced in a study of shared clonotypes between healthy human individuals. Only in-frame clones appear in the TCRdb table, and some are missing; sequencing was by immunoSEQ multiplex PCR. Of 100,000 or so clones listed, about 45% are singletons. Sequenced sample: PBMCs. These receptors were taken from a woman aged 40 to 49 in good health. Some clones in this sample may be carry-over from other donors' samples.

This clone was picked up a small number of times. The gene calls are TRBV19 and TRBJ2-2; no clear D. The V gene lost 4 bases and the J gene lost 3 bases, with 9 bases spanning the gap. Germline V gene sequence: CDR1 LNHDA, CDR2 SQIVND (reference sequence). The CDR3 has 14 amino acids. This CDR3 reads CASSTTPDTGELFF. Written as DNA, the CDR3 is TGTGCCAGTAGTACGACTCCGGACACCGGGGAGCTGTTTTTT.

The table lists this clone with a few counts. The chain employs TRBV5-1 and TRBJ1-2; tentatively, D is TRBD1 (6 bases). This CDR3 comprises 13 residues. Trimming took off 2 bases at V and 6 bases at J, with 11 bases between the two ends. Germline CDR1 is SGHRS and CDR2 is YFSETQ. CDR3 DNA sequence: TGCGCCAGCAGCTTCTCAGGGGAGGATGGCTACACCTTC. Residues: CASSFSGEDGYTF. Looking up the rest from reference TRBV5-1 and TRBJ1-2 gives the full variable domain: KAGVTQTPRYLIKTRGQQVTLSCSPISGHRSVSWYQQTPGQGLQFLFEYFSETQRNKGNFPGRFSGRQFSNSRSEMNVSTLELGDSALYLCASSFSGEDGYTFGSGTRLTVV.

V and J are TRBV7-2 and TRBJ1-3; weak D call: TRBD1 (6 bases). Germline CDR1 SGHTA, CDR2 FQGNSA. V was cut by 6 bases and J by 2 bases, with 14 bases left in between. The CDR3 covers 15 residues. DNA for the CDR3: TGTGCCAGCAGATCAAGGACAGAGACTGGAAACACCATATATTTT. The encoded protein is CASRSRTETGNTIYF.

The V gene is TRBV4-2, the J gene TRBJ1-2; D remains ambiguous. Germline CDR1 reads LGHNA; CDR2 reads YNFKEQ. Trimming took 1 base from V and 5 from J, leaving 14 bases between them. The CDR3 is made up of 15 amino acids. CDR3 residues: CASSQVPGTQYGYTF. The CDR3 bases are TGTGCCAGCAGCCAAGTCCCGGGCACCCAATATGGCTACACCTTC.

This clone was observed a few times. V usage is TRBV28 and J usage is TRBJ1-1; 8 nucleotides align to TRBD1. Germline V gene sequence: CDR1 MDHEN, CDR2 SYDVKM. V lost 4 bases to trimming and J lost 6 bases; unmatched junction nucleotides: 4. The CDR3 has 13 residues. The CDR3 protein is CASSSPDRAEAFF. CDR3 in DNA: TGTGCCAGCAGTTCTCCGGACAGGGCTGAAGCTTTCTTT.

This clone has at least ten counts. The chain is built from TRBV14 and TRBJ2-5; 7 bases line up with TRBD2. The CDR3 is made up of 16 amino acids. The ends lost 4 bases at V and 5 bases at J; junction bases unmatched: 13. Looked up from germline, CDR1 is SGHDN and CDR2 is FVKESK. The CDR3, as DNA: TGTGCCAGCAGCCGCCGAGCTGGCGGTAGCGGGGAGACCCAGTACTTC. This sequence encodes CASSRRAGGSGETQYF. Drawing the rest from reference TRBV14 and TRBJ2-5, the complete variable domain is EAGVTQFPSHSVIEKGQTVTLRCDPISGHDNLYWYRRVMGKEIKFLLHFVKESKQDESGMPNNRFLAERTGGTYSTLKVQPAELEDSGVYFCASSRRAGGSGETQYFGPGTRLLVL.

This clone was counted only a few times. V usage is TRBV10-3 and J usage is TRBJ1-4; D is possibly TRBD1 (5 bases). Trimming took off 2 bases at V and 12 bases at J, with 16 bases between the two ends. This CDR3 has 14 residues. Germline loops: CDR1 ENHRY, CDR2 SYGVKD. In DNA form, the CDR3 reads TGTGCCATCAGTGAGCATCATATAGAGGGACAACTGTTTTTT. It specifies CAISEHHIEGQLFF.

V and J are TRBV7-3 and TRBJ2-5; TRBD1 is a possible D gene (5 bases). The ends were cut back, 2 bases at V and 2 bases at J, with 12 bases in the middle. This CDR3 comprises 15 residues. Germline V CDR1 and CDR2: SGHTA, FQGTGA. The CDR3 bases are TGTGCCAGCAGCTTAGCAGGCAGGACACAAGAGACCCAGTACTTC. Amino acids: CASSLAGRTQETQYF.

This clone was recorded a few times. V and J are TRBV7-9 and TRBJ2-7; D not resolved. From germline, CDR1 is SEHNR and CDR2 FQNEAQ (reference sequence). V lost 5 bases, J lost 5 bases, and 16 bases lay in between. The CDR3 contains 14 residues. The DNA for the CDR3 is TGTGCCAGCAGCCTCCCTCTAGATTTGCACGAGCAGTACTTC. It encodes CASSLPLDLHEQYF.

This chain connects TRBV29-1 to TRBJ2-7; perhaps TRBD1 as D (7 bases). The CDR3 spans 16 residues. The ends were cut back, 4 bases at V and 7 bases at J, with 26 bases in the middle. CDR1 SQVTM and CDR2 ANQGSEA come from the germline V gene. The CDR3 sequence: CSVVEGAIAVRREQYF. As DNA, the CDR3 is TGCAGCGTTGTCGAGGGGGCTATAGCGGTTCGTCGGGAGCAGTACTTC.

This rearrangement joins TRBV4-2 to TRBJ1-2; the D is unclear. Per the germline V gene, CDR1 is LGHNA and CDR2 is YNFKEQ. The CDR3 is 16 residues long. V gave up 1 base and J gave up 1 base, with 13 bases separating them. The CDR3 is CASSQGAEIHNYGYTF. CDR3 nucleotides: TGTGCCAGCAGCCAAGGGGCGGAGATCCATAACTATGGCTACACCTTC.

A few counts support this clone. This chain joins TRBV10-3 and TRBJ1-2, with TRBD1 as a possible D gene (6 bases). V lost 8 bases and J lost 2, with 18 bases in between. Germline V gene lookup returns CDR1 ENHRY and CDR2 SYGVKD. The length of the CDR3 is 15 residues. DNA for the CDR3: TGTGCCATCCGGCCCGGGGGTCAGGGGAACTATGGCTACACCTTC. This encodes CAIRPGGQGNYGYTF.

This clone was counted ten times or more. The V call is TRBV6-5, the J call TRBJ1-2; no reliable D call. The CDR3 consists of 12 residues. Trimming removed 9 bases from V and 8 bases from J, with 16 bases in between. Looked up from germline, CDR1 is MNHEY and CDR2 is SVGAGI. CDR3 sequence reads: CASATGVGGYTF. In nucleotides, the CDR3 is TGTGCCAGTGCTACGGGCGTTGGGGGCTACACCTTC.

The genes are TRBV5-4 and TRBJ1-1; 7 bases are shared with TRBD1. Germline loops: CDR1 SGHNT, CDR2 YYREEE (reference sequence). V shed 5 bases and J 5 bases; nucleotides not matched to a gene: 15. This CDR3 has 16 amino acids. The CDR3 spells CASRLGGPGQKTEAFF. CDR3 nucleotides: TGTGCCAGCAGGCTTGGAGGACCGGGACAGAAAACTGAAGCTTTCTTT.

The rearrangement joins TRBV9 to TRBJ2-5; TRBD1 agrees at 9 bases. CDR1 is SGDLS and CDR2 is YYNGEE in the germline V gene. The length of the CDR3 is 15 residues. The trim removed 3 bases at V and 4 bases at J, leaving 7 bases unmatched. Written as DNA, the CDR3 is TGTGCCAGCAGCGAGGGGACAGGGCTGGTAGAGACCCAGTACTTC. This gives the protein CASSEGTGLVETQYF.

This clone was observed at least ten times. The CDR3 DNA reads as TGTGCCAGCAGCGTAGCTACCTGGGCCAATGAAGCTTTCTTT. It specifies CASSVATWANEAFF. The chain recombines TRBV9 with TRBJ1-1; D uncertain. Germline assignment: CDR1 SGDLS and CDR2 YYNGEE. There are 14 residues in the CDR3. V lost 0 bases to trimming and J lost 7 bases, with 13 bases between them. The full variable domain, in which reference TRBV9 and TRBJ1-1 provide the parts outside the CDR3, is DSGVTQTPKHLITATGQRVTLRCSPRSGDLSVYWYQQSLDQGLQFLIQYYNGEERAKGNILERFSAQQFPDLHSELNLSSLELGDSALYFCASSVATWANEAFFGQGTRLTVV.

The chain carries TRBV5-1 and TRBJ2-1; possibly TRBD2 for D (5 bases). The germline gives CDR1 SGHRS, CDR2 YFSETQ. This CDR3 has 15 amino acids. Trimming took 0 bases from V and 5 from J, leaving 12 bases between them. CDR3 DNA: TGCGCCAGCAGCTTGGCCCCGGCGGGTGACAATGAGCAGTTCTTC. This encodes CASSLAPAGDNEQFF.

This clone was detected only a few times. J is TRBJ2-5 and V is TRBV9; D could derive from TRBD1 or TRBD2 (5 bases each). V lost 0 bases and J 5 bases, leaving 17 bases between the germline ends. Per the germline V gene, CDR1 is SGDLS and CDR2 is YYNGEE. The CDR3 runs to 16 residues. The CDR3 DNA sequence: TGTGCCAGCAGCGTAGGGGGCGGGTGGACCGAGGAGACCCAGTACTTC. Translation: CASSVGGGWTEETQYF.

Only one count was recorded for this clone. The rearrangement uses TRBV13 and TRBJ2-7; the D gene is possibly TRBD2 (5 bases). The V end lost 5 bases, the J end lost 4 bases, and 15 bases lay between the germline ends. This CDR3 is built from 14 residues. Germline values: CDR1 PRHDT, CDR2 FYEKMQ (reference sequence). Here the CDR3 reads CASSTSGSPYEQYF. CDR3 sequence (DNA): TGTGCCAGCAGCACCTCGGGATCCCCTTACGAGCAGTACTTC.

The rearrangement joins TRBV9 to TRBJ2-3, with D perhaps matching TRBD1 (10 bases). Germline CDR1 and CDR2: SGDLS and YYNGEE. This CDR3 spans 19 amino acids. V gave up 4 bases and J gave up 2 bases, with 26 bases separating them. The CDR3 region is CASSLGQGTTSGLTDTQYF. The CDR3 DNA sequence: TGTGCCAGCAGCTTGGGACAGGGGACGACTAGCGGACTCACAGATACGCAGTATTTT.

The chain combines TRBV27 with TRBJ1-2; D is uncertain. The germline V gene has CDR1 MNHEY and CDR2 SMNVEV (reference sequence). The CDR3 spans 13 residues. With 6 bases removed from V and 4 bases from J, the gap between germline ends came to 12 bases. CDR3 in DNA: TGTGCCAGCAGCTTGACGCGCAGCTATGGCTACACCTTC. Translating it yields CASSLTRSYGYTF.

This clone is medium-sized within its sample. The gene calls are TRBV7-2 and TRBJ1-4; 7 bases match TRBD1. This CDR3 comprises 15 residues. V shed 4 bases and J 1 base; nucleotides not matched to a gene: 3. Per the germline V gene, CDR1 is SGHTA and CDR2 is FQGNSA. The CDR3 bases are TGTGCCAGCAGCTCAGGGGGGGAAACTAATGAAAAACTGTTTTTT. It translates to CASSSGGETNEKLFF.